This TCR beta chain was sequenced in a study of cytomegalovirus exposure and HLA in healthy donors. Study details: The approximately 690 first-cohort repertoires and the 95 to 150 validation repertoires shared the same platform, a later analysis reported. Study outcomes and limitations: In vitro data verified a few CMV-associated chains as specific for CMV antigens. The authors enumerated some 160 TCR beta chains as linked to cytomegalovirus.

Assay: immunoSEQ multiplex PCR; the TCRdb copy retains only in-frame clones and omits some. This table holds 70,000 to 95,000 clones, approximately 93% found once. As to this clone: Its specificity is unknown.

Trimming removed 1 base at V and 0 bases at J, with 7 bases between. The CDR3 has 14 amino acids. In germline, CDR1 is SEHNR, CDR2 FQNEAQ (reference sequence). The specimen was PBMCs. V gene TRBV7-9 combines with J gene TRBJ2-7; the D is unclear. The clonotype was recovered from a woman under 40 in good health and CMV-seronegative. CDR3 in amino acids: CASSLDPSSYEQYF. DNA for the CDR3: TGTGCCAGCAGCTTAGATCCGAGCTCCTACGAGCAGTACTTC.